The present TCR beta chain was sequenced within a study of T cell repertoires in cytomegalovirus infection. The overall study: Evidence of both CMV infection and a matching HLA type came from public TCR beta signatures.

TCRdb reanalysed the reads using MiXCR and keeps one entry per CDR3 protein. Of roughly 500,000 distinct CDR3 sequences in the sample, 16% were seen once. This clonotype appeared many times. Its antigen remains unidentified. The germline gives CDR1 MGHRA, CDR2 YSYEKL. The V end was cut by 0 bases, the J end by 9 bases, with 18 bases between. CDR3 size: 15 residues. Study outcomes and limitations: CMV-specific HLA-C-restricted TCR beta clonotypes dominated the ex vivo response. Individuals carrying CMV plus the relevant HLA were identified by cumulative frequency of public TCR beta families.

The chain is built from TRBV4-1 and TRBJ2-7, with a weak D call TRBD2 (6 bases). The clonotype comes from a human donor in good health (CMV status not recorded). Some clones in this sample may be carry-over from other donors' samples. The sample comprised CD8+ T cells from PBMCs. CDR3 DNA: TGCGCCAGCAGCCAAGAAGACCGGAGGGGCTCTTGGCAGTACTTC. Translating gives CASSQEDRRGSWQYF.